This entry lists 6 T cell receptor beta chains sequenced from one sample in a study of blood T cell repertoires in COVID-19. Clones were read by immunoSEQ multiplex PCR, and TCRdb kept only the in-frame ones, dropping some. The repertoire has around 53,000 clones, around nine tenths of them found once; the top ten carry approximately 6.5%. Sequenced: peripheral blood. The receptors here all came from a woman aged 60-75 years with COVID-19, enrolled during active disease.

The chain joins TRBV27 to TRBJ1-2; 7 bases are a match to TRBD1. V was pared by 5 bases and J by 5 bases, with 8 bases of the junction left unmatched. The length of the CDR3 is 14 residues. Germline V gene data show CDR1 as MNHEY and CDR2 as SMNVEV (reference sequence). For the CDR3, the DNA is TGTGCCAGCAGTCAATACAGGGGTGGTTATGGCTACACCTTC. Translation gives CASSQYRGGYGYTF.

The chain links TRBV5-6 to TRBJ1-1; possible D gene TRBD1, 5 bases. V lost 4 bases and J 0 bases, leaving 16 bases between the germline ends. Germline CDR1 SGHDT, CDR2 YYEEEE. The CDR3 sequence is 16 residues long. The CDR3 here is CASSHTGRGMNTEAFF. As DNA, the CDR3 is TGTGCCAGCAGCCATACCGGGCGGGGGATGAACACTGAAGCTTTCTTT.

The DNA of the CDR3 is TGTGCCAGCAGTTTAGGGTCGAGGGCGGTCTATGAAAAACTGTTTTTT. It translates to CASSLGSRAVYEKLFF. V gene TRBV28 combines with J gene TRBJ1-4; D not resolved. Trimming shortened V by 2 bases and J by 6 bases, and 16 bases separated the two germline ends. Germline CDR1 is MDHEN and CDR2 is SYDVKM. The length of the CDR3 is 16 residues. The whole variable domain, filled in from reference TRBV28 and TRBJ1-4, reads DVKVTQSSRYLVKRTGEKVFLECVQDMDHENMFWYRQDPGLGLRLIYFSYDVKMKEKGDIPEGYSVSREKKERFSLILESASTNQTSMYLCASSLGSRAVYEKLFFGSGTQLSVL.

The chain recombines TRBV30 with TRBJ1-1; no definite D call. The germline gives CDR1 GTSNPN, CDR2 SVGIG (reference sequence). CDR3 length: 12 amino acids. The V end lost 0 bases, the J end lost 10 bases, and 12 bases lay between the germline ends. DNA for the CDR3: TGTGCCTGGAGTGTACGGGGAATGGGAGCTTTCTTT. Amino acid sequence: CAWSVRGMGAFF.

J is TRBJ2-1 and V is TRBV10-3, with unresolved D. The CDR3 runs 15 residues. V lost 6 bases and J lost 5, with 17 bases in between. The germline CDR1 and CDR2 sequences are ENHRY and SYGVKD. The CDR3 here is CAIRVDITRDNEQFF. The CDR3 DNA sequence: TGTGCCATCAGGGTTGACATCACTCGAGACAATGAGCAGTTCTTC.

This clone is a singleton in its sample. V usage is TRBV10-3 and J usage is TRBJ1-4, with D uncertain. CDR3 size: 13 residues. CDR1 and CDR2 (germline): ENHRY, SYGVKD. V lost 6 bases to trimming and J lost 6 bases, with 11 bases between them. The CDR3 nucleotides read TGTGCCATCAGAGCCCCGGCGGATGAAAAACTGTTTTTT. Protein product: CAIRAPADEKLFF.